One and the same sample provided the 22 T cell receptor beta chains below, sequenced in a study of T cells after yellow fever vaccination. Each CDR3 protein is one row after TCRdb ran MiXCR on the 5' RACE reads. The profile covers 100,000 to 150,000 distinct CDR3 sequences, with 7.5% to 10% appearing a single time and around 40% taken by the ten largest. The sequenced sample was CD8+ T cells sorted from PBMCs, obtained on the day of the yellow fever booster vaccination. The receptors shown here come from a man aged 18 to 35 who received the YFV17D yellow fever vaccine.

V gene TRBV7-2 combines with J gene TRBJ2-2; D is unclear. The V and J ends lost 5 bases and 7 bases respectively, with 23 bases between them. The CDR3 extends over 17 amino acids. In germline, CDR1 is SGHTA, CDR2 FQGNSA. Written as DNA, the CDR3 is TGTGCCAGCAGCGGCGACATAACGCCTTCCGGAAGCGGGGAGCTGTTTTTT. Translating it yields CASSGDITPSGSGELFF.

This rearrangement joins TRBV28 to TRBJ2-7, with TRBD1 matching 10 bases. J was trimmed by 6 bases and V by 5 bases; bases with no gene match: 7. In germline, CDR1 is MDHEN, CDR2 SYDVKM. The CDR3 length is 14 residues. DNA for the CDR3: TGTGCCAGCAGTCTCGCCGGGACAGGGGTCGAGCAGTACGTC. It is translated as CASSLAGTGVEQYV.

This clonotype came up a few times. The V and J genes are TRBV12-3 or TRBV12-4 and TRBJ2-1; tentatively, D is TRBD2 (6 bases). The CDR3 is 13 amino acids. With 1 base removed from V and 11 bases from J, the gap between germline ends came to 12 bases. CDR3 in amino acids: CASSLERGWKQFF. CDR3 DNA: TGTGCCAGCAGTTTAGAACGGGGGTGGAAGCAGTTCTTC.

This clonotype was seen repeatedly, ten times or more. The chain is built from TRBV6-2 or TRBV6-3 and TRBJ1-1; no definite D call. This CDR3 is 15 amino acids long. Germline loops: CDR1 MNHEY, CDR2 SVGEGT. Trimming stripped 2 bases from V and 0 bases from J, with 10 bases between. Written as DNA, the CDR3 is TGTGCCAGCAGTTACCGGACGGACCTGAACACTGAAGCTTTCTTT. Its translation: CASSYRTDLNTEAFF.

J is TRBJ2-4 and V is TRBV3-1, with 10 positions matching TRBD1. The V gene end was trimmed by 4 bases and the J gene end by 2 bases; junction bases not matched to a gene: 8. CDR3 size: 17 residues. Germline V gene sequence: CDR1 LGHDT, CDR2 YNNKEL (reference sequence). The CDR3 loop is CASSRGTGALTKNIQYF. DNA for the CDR3: TGTGCCAGCAGCCGGGGGACAGGGGCCTTAACCAAAAACATTCAGTACTTC.

This clonotype has ten or more counts. The CDR3 DNA sequence: TGTGCCAGCGCACCACAGGGGGCGGGGGAGACCCAGTACTTC. It encodes CASAPQGAGETQYF. The chain combines TRBV12-3 or TRBV12-4 with TRBJ2-5, with 9 bases aligning to TRBD1. The CDR3 extends over 14 amino acids. The V segment lost 8 bases and the J segment 5 bases; nucleotides outside the gene matches: 9.

V usage is TRBV11-2 and J usage is TRBJ2-2; D call uncertain. The V and J ends lost 1 base and 10 bases respectively, with 19 bases between them. The CDR3 has 16 residues. The germline gives CDR1 SGHAT, CDR2 FQNNGV. CDR3 residues: CASSLGAVTAIKELFF. In nucleotides, the CDR3 is TGTGCCAGCAGCTTAGGGGCAGTGACCGCCATCAAGGAGCTGTTTTTT.

This clonotype was counted a single time. A single base separates this from a much larger clone, so it may be a read error. The chain is built from TRBV12-3 or TRBV12-4 and TRBJ2-1; 8 positions match TRBD2. This CDR3 contains 14 residues. This chain's CDR3 is CASRNGGVYTEQFF. CDR3 DNA: TGTGCCAGCAGGAACGGGGGGGTCTACACTGAGCAGTTCTTC.

Here the CDR3 reads CASSLDAPYNSPLHF. The CDR3 region has the DNA TGTGCCAGCAGCTTGGACGCTCCATATAATTCACCCCTCCACTTT. V and J are TRBV7-2 and TRBJ1-6; the D is unclear. This CDR3 has 15 amino acids. Trimming took off 3 bases at V and 4 bases at J, with 10 bases between the two ends. Germline V gene sequence: CDR1 SGHTA, CDR2 FQGNSA.

This clonotype was seen only a few times. The V call is TRBV29-1, the J call TRBJ2-1, with unresolved D. Germline V gene lookup returns CDR1 SQVTM and CDR2 ANQGSEA. The CDR3 is made up of 16 amino acids. V lost 5 bases and J 0 bases, leaving 17 bases between the germline ends. The CDR3 protein is CSVWALAERSYNEQFF. CDR3 DNA sequence: TGCAGCGTTTGGGCTTTGGCTGAACGCTCCTACAATGAGCAGTTCTTC.

CDR3 loop: CASSLAGRLRGDTEAFF. The CDR3 nucleotides read TGTGCCAGCAGCTTAGCCGGACGCCTGAGGGGGGACACTGAAGCTTTCTTT. V and J are TRBV7-9 and TRBJ1-1; D is perhaps TRBD1 (6 bases). This CDR3 has 17 residues. CDR1 is SEHNR and CDR2 is FQNEAQ in the germline V gene (reference sequence). Trimming took off 0 bases at V and 3 bases at J, with 17 bases between the two ends.

In this sample, this clonotype turned up many times. The gene calls are TRBV4-3 and TRBJ2-2, with D possibly matching TRBD1 (6 bases). This CDR3 spans 14 amino acids. The V and J ends lost 3 bases and 9 bases respectively, with 14 bases between them. Germline CDR1 and CDR2: LGHNA and YSLEER. CDR3 in amino acids: CASSQEDSHRELFF. In DNA, the CDR3 is TGCGCCAGCAGCCAGGAGGACAGCCACCGGGAGCTGTTTTTT.

The J gene is TRBJ1-1, the V gene TRBV7-9; D is possibly TRBD1 (6 bases). V lost 6 bases and J lost 3, with 8 bases in between. The CDR3 has 12 amino acids. Looked up from germline, CDR1 is SEHNR and CDR2 is FQNEAQ (reference sequence). CDR3 loop: CASRQGYTEAFF. DNA of the CDR3: TGTGCCAGCAGACAGGGTTACACTGAAGCTTTCTTT.

There are a few counts of this clonotype. V usage is TRBV12-3 or TRBV12-4 and J usage is TRBJ2-5; possibly TRBD2 for D (6 bases). Deletions cut 1 base from V and 9 bases from J, with 15 bases between. The CDR3 is 14 amino acids. The CDR3 region has the DNA TGTGCCAGCAGTTTAGGGGACTCGGTGGAGGCCCAGTACTTC. It yields the protein CASSLGDSVEAQYF.

This clonotype was observed a few times. In DNA form, the CDR3 reads TGCAGTGCTAGAGATCTGGCTAGCGGGGGGGCCGGAGAGACCCAGTACTTC. Residues: CSARDLASGGAGETQYF. The chain couples TRBV20-1 to TRBJ2-5, with 12 bases aligning to TRBD2. Trimming removed 0 bases from V and 4 bases from J; junction bases left unmatched: 9. Looked up from germline, CDR1 is DFQATT and CDR2 is SNEGSKA (reference sequence). The length of the CDR3 is 17 residues.

This clonotype was observed a handful of times. The chain is built from TRBV19 and TRBJ2-2; D call uncertain. The CDR3 length is 13 residues. The germline V gene encodes CDR1 LNHDA and CDR2 SQIVND (reference sequence). With 9 bases removed from V and 0 bases from J, the gap between germline ends came to 8 bases. The CDR3 sequence is CASEAANTGELFF. In DNA form, the CDR3 reads TGTGCCAGCGAAGCCGCGAACACCGGGGAGCTGTTTTTT.

The table lists this clonotype with many counts. The genes are TRBV7-6 and TRBJ2-1, with TRBD1 matching over 10 bases. Germline V lookup: CDR1 SGHVS, CDR2 FNYEAQ. J lost 9 bases, V lost 0 bases, and 5 bases had no gene match. This CDR3 has 15 residues. The CDR3 is CASSLAGQGVGEQFF. CDR3 coding DNA: TGTGCCAGCAGCTTAGCTGGACAGGGGGTTGGTGAGCAGTTCTTC.

J is TRBJ1-2 and V is TRBV15; no firm D call. The V gene's germline CDR1 is LNHNV and CDR2 YYDKDF (reference sequence). The CDR3 runs to 16 residues. V lost 1 base and J lost 2, with 14 bases in between. CDR3 sequence: CATSRVGGTPNYGYTF. In DNA form, the CDR3 reads TGTGCCACCAGCAGAGTGGGCGGCACTCCGAACTATGGCTACACCTTC.

This clonotype was seen repeatedly, ten times or more. This chain joins TRBV6-2 or TRBV6-3 and TRBJ1-1; 9 bases are a match to TRBD1. V dropped 2 bases and J dropped 0; count of bases not matched to a gene: 1. This CDR3 has 15 residues. The germline V gene encodes CDR1 MNHEY and CDR2 SVGEGT. The CDR3 DNA follows: TGTGCCAGCAGTTACACAGGGGGCCTGAACACTGAAGCTTTCTTT. It specifies CASSYTGGLNTEAFF.

This clonotype was seen ten or more times. The CDR3 DNA reads as TGCAGTGCCGTCCCCACGGCTGGCTACACCTTC. It translates to CSAVPTAGYTF. This chain joins TRBV20-1 and TRBJ1-2; no clear D gene. V dropped 6 bases and J dropped 7 bases, with 12 bases sitting between them. The CDR3 length is 11 residues. CDR1 is DFQATT, CDR2 SNEGSKA, per germline (reference sequence).

This clonotype was observed a handful of times. The V and J genes are TRBV12-3 or TRBV12-4 and TRBJ2-1; either TRBD1 or TRBD2 may supply D (5 bases each). CDR3 size: 14 residues. V gave up 6 bases and J gave up 7 bases, with 16 bases separating them. The CDR3 sequence is CASSHGAVVNEQFF. Here the CDR3 DNA reads TGTGCCAGCAGCCACGGGGCAGTGGTTAATGAGCAGTTCTTC.

The V call is TRBV6-5, the J call TRBJ1-2; 9 bases fit TRBD1. The CDR3 extends over 14 amino acids. Looked up from germline, CDR1 is MNHEY and CDR2 is SVGAGI. With 5 bases clipped from V and 4 bases from J, the junction kept 5 bases outside the gene matches. For the CDR3, the DNA is TGTGCCAGCAGTCCAGGACAGGGGAGCTATGGCTACACCTTC. Protein product: CASSPGQGSYGYTF.